Shown below are 2 T cell receptor beta chains from a single sample sequenced in a study of CD8+CD57+ T cells in acquired aplastic anemia listed by TCRdb under 2018. Patients chosen for sequencing had shown expansion of CD8+CD57+ cells by flow cytometry. The sequencer listed for this sample is Illumina HiSeq 2000. Genomic DNA was used as template for profiling of TCR beta VDJ combinations and CDR3 sequences. Using fastp at Q25 and MiXCR, TCRdb reprocessed the public reads and kept productive beta chains. CDR3 protein sequences are deduplicated, and each keeps its most common genes and DNA. Present in this sample are 270,000 or so distinct CDR3 sequences, around 82% of which were seen just once. The top ten hold less than 50% of the sample. Sequencing used sorted CD4+, CD8+, or CD8+CD57+ T cells (not recorded which) from PBMCs. These receptors were collected from a human donor with aplastic anemia.

The chain uses TRBV5-4 and TRBJ2-2; D unclear. Deletions cut 4 bases from V and 1 base from J, with 11 bases between. Germline-derived CDR1 and CDR2 are SGHNT and YYREEE (reference sequence). The CDR3 is 15 amino acids. The CDR3 DNA is TGTGCCAGCAGCGGTGAAACCGGGAACACCGGGGAGCTGTTTTTT. Amino acid sequence: CASSGETGNTGELFF.

J is TRBJ2-3 and V is TRBV7-9; D is undetermined. The last part of the DNA fits TRBJ1-2 better; the J call may be wrong. The CDR3 is 13 amino acids. Germline CDR1 and CDR2: SEHNR and FQNEAQ (reference sequence). The CDR3, as DNA: TGTGCCAGCAGCCGACCCGGGGATTGTAGCTACACCTTC. Protein sequence: CASSRPGDCSYTF.